This T cell receptor (beta chain) was recorded in a study of radiation and T cells in renal cell carcinoma (dated by TCRdb to the early 2020s). About the study as a whole: In total, roughly 52 samples, comprising some 25 tumors and around 27 peripheral blood samples, were subjected to TCR beta sequencing. The last blood draw occurred 4 weeks after radiation, at the same time as nephrectomy. Across all 53 samples, under 5,000,000 unique CDR3 nucleotide sequences encoding roughly 2,800,000 unique CDR3 amino acid sequences were identified. Results and caveats for the whole study, not just this receptor: No pretreatment tumor biopsies were available, so the baseline intratumoral presence of clonotypes could not be determined. In blood, the top tumor clonotypes increased between baseline and 2 weeks post-radiation and then shrank by 4 weeks, which suggests that tumor-resident clones expanded only transiently. Changes in the blood repertoire were not tracked past 4 weeks after treatment. With a single-armed trial design, the study had no way to address how radiation dose or scheduling affects the TCR repertoire.

The time point label on this specimen signifies: blood 4 weeks post-SBRT, at nephrectomy. The treatment or condition label corresponds to: 15 Gy SBRT to primary tumor, nephrectomy 4 weeks later. Samples came from a clinical trial, in which primary renal cell carcinomas received 15 Gy stereotactic body radiation therapy followed by nephrectomy 4 weeks later. To track tumor-enriched clonotypes, serial peripheral blood was sampled from radiation-treated patients at baseline and at 2 weeks and 4 weeks after SBRT. All patients had renal cell carcinoma with clear cell pathology. Genomic DNA for TCR sequencing was prepared using the QIAamp DNA Blood Mini Kit (Qiagen). Only samples passing all quality control checks were included in the analyses. TCR beta libraries were generated from genomic DNA with the immunoSEQ kit, following the manufacturer's recommendations. To prepare the libraries, a first multiplex PCR with proprietary primers was run, followed by a second PCR that added unique barcodes, and a bead cleanup was done after each round. Each sample batch included a kit-provided positive control reaction and a negative control reaction. The final libraries were assessed on an Agilent 4200 TapeStation D1000 ScreenTape, pooled by volume, and quantified by qPCR. Sequencing ran on an Illumina NextSeq500 with a MidOutput 150-cycle cartridge, using 156 Read1 and 15 Index1 cycles with kit custom primers. The pooled library was loaded at roughly 0.98 pM with a roughly 22% PhiX control spike-in. The study's own analysis went as follows. The vendor-processed data were analyzed in R, and a clonotype was defined as all T cells that share the same CDR3 nucleotide sequence. In the clone abundance analyses, frequencies in each sample were normalized to that sample's 10,000 most abundant clones. Public T cell clones, which averaged fewer than five per sample, were removed prior to analysis. An abundance difference of at least 32-fold between compartments was the criterion for calling clonotypes tumor-enriched or baseline blood-enriched. A beta-binomial differential abundance model was used to identify clonotypes that were expanded or contracted between blood time points. Tumor-blood repertoire similarity was measured with the Baroni-Urbani and Buser coefficient, and group comparisons used two-tailed Wilcoxon tests in R. The table was pulled from immuneACCESS by TCRdb, which kept in-frame rearrangements only. Such tables lose some clones; where checked, under half of the loss comes from unresolved V genes, and the rest has no known cause. V and J calls and clone size are those listed in that table; D and trimming were worked out from the DNA. Recorded for this sample are about 90,000 clones; 84% of them occurred a single time. The leading ten clones occupy about 7.2% of the sample.

CDR1 and CDR2 (PRHDT, FYEKMQ) derive from the germline V gene (reference sequence). The cysteine opens and the phenylalanine closes a CDR3 of 17 amino acids. CDR3 DNA only is kept here, 51 bases in frame from base 1. Relative to germline, V is 0 bases shorter and J is 2 bases shorter, with 17 bases between their ends. Concerning this clone itself: Its antigen target is currently unknown. It has no much larger one-base neighbor in the sample; base qualities were not kept.

The source of this sequence is a man aged 60 to 75 with renal cell carcinoma. The source material was blood, sampled from a patient whose treatment included radiotherapy and nephrectomy. The rearranged chain carries TRBV13 and TRBJ2-7; TRBD2 might be the D gene, on 6 matching bases. The CDR3 region reads CASSLGKWGSGAYEQYF. The bases read TGTGCCAGCAGCTTAGGCAAGTGGGGTAGCGGAGCCTACGAGCAGTACTTC.